Below, one T cell receptor (beta chain) is given with its context. This record belongs to a study of blood T cell repertoires in COVID-19. This CDR3 spans 14 amino acids. Trimming cost V 6 bases and J 2 bases; bases outside gene matches: 2. Germline CDR1 reads LNHDA; CDR2 reads SQIVND (reference sequence). Under the authors' procedure: Estimates of nucleated cell counts were drawn from the amplification of reference gene primers. Generated by immunoSEQ multiplex PCR, the TCRdb table keeps only in-frame clones and is missing some. The V and J calls and clone size are taken from that table; D and trimming were inferred from the DNA. This sample has over 200,000 clones, with 86% found just once.

Sequencing input: peripheral blood. The chain links TRBV19 to TRBJ2-1; 9 bases fit TRBD2. This TCR was recovered from a young man who had recovered from COVID-19. CDR3 residues: CASRRGGAYNEQFF. CDR3 bases: TGTGCCAGTAGGCGCGGGGGGGCCTACAATGAGCAGTTCTTC.